The rows below give T cell receptor beta chains drawn from one sample of a study of T-cell reconstitution after alpha-beta-depleted transplantation in children. TCRdb reprocessed the PCR reads via MiXCR and lists one record per CDR3 protein. The sample consists of 200,000 to 250,000 distinct CDR3 sequences, 8.5% to 10% of them appearing once. The sample here was PBMCs from the stem cell graft donor, taken from the stem cell graft. Source of these receptors: a human donor who donated a stem cell graft to a child with acute lymphoblastic leukemia. Both conserved end residues are part of each CDR3. A D gene is named only where the DNA matches it firmly. Clone size is stated in some rows and not others, as once, few, many or a class when expanded.

clone size: .
J gene: TRBJ2-5
V gene: TRBV25-1
D gene: .
CDR3 protein: CASSEWWIGRISWETQYF
CDR3 DNA: TGTGCCAGCAGTGAATGGTGGATCGGCAGGATTTCGTGGGAGACCCAGTACTTC

clone size: .
J gene: TRBJ2-3
V gene: TRBV5-1
D gene: .
CDR3 protein: CASSAGSGDTQYF
CDR3 DNA: TGCGCCAGCAGCGCCGGATCCGGGGATACGCAGTATTTT

clone size: few
J gene: TRBJ2-2
V gene: TRBV7-8
D gene: .
CDR3 protein: CASSSRIGLRNTGELFF
CDR3 DNA: TGTGCCAGCAGCTCAAGAATCGGACTTCGGAACACCGGGGAGCTGTTTTTT

clone size: .
J gene: TRBJ2-3
V gene: TRBV5-1
D gene: TRBD1
CDR3 protein: CASGQGPWATDTQYF
CDR3 DNA: TGCGCCAGCGGACAGGGTCCCTGGGCCACAGATACGCAGTATTTT

clone size: .
J gene: TRBJ2-5
V gene: TRBV27
D gene: TRBD2
CDR3 protein: CASSRRGGSETQYF
CDR3 DNA: TGTGCCAGCAGCCGACGGGGGGGTTCAGAGACCCAGTACTTC

clone size: few
J gene: TRBJ1-2
V gene: TRBV27
D gene: .
CDR3 protein: CASRPRRMDFGDNYGYTF
CDR3 DNA: TGTGCCAGCAGGCCAAGACGGATGGATTTCGGGGATAACTATGGCTACACCTTC

clone size: few
J gene: TRBJ2-3
V gene: TRBV5-1
D gene: .
CDR3 protein: CASSPTWGSSSTDTQYF
CDR3 DNA: TGCGCCAGCAGCCCCACCTGGGGGTCTTCTAGCACAGATACGCAGTATTTT

clone size: few
J gene: TRBJ2-6
V gene: TRBV7-8
D gene: .
CDR3 protein: CASSPNMRSGANVLTF
CDR3 DNA: TGTGCCAGCAGCCCCAACATGAGATCTGGGGCCAACGTCCTGACTTTC

clone size: .
J gene: TRBJ1-4
V gene: TRBV4-3
D gene: .
CDR3 protein: CASSQDRRQRINEKLFF
CDR3 DNA: TGCGCCAGCAGCCAAGATCGCCGGCAGCGCATAAATGAAAAACTGTTTTTT

clone size: many
J gene: TRBJ2-4
V gene: TRBV4-2
D gene: TRBD2
CDR3 protein: CASSQESGGFGNIQYF
CDR3 DNA: TGTGCCAGCAGCCAAGAAAGCGGGGGGTTCGGGAACATTCAGTACTTC

clone size: few
J gene: TRBJ1-2
V gene: TRBV12-3/TRBV12-4
D gene: TRBD1
CDR3 protein: CASRLGQGGYGYTF
CDR3 DNA: TGTGCCAGCAGGCTCGGACAGGGGGGCTATGGCTACACCTTC

clone size: few
J gene: TRBJ1-1
V gene: TRBV5-1
D gene: TRBD1
CDR3 protein: CASRLTGTGPEAFF
CDR3 DNA: TGCGCCAGCAGACTAACCGGGACAGGGCCTGAAGCTTTCTTT